The rows below give T cell receptor beta chains drawn from one sample of a study of technical replicates of blood from several donors. Clones were sequenced by immunoSEQ multiplex PCR, and TCRdb holds only the in-frame ones, with some missing. This table holds 70,000 to 85,000 clones, around 92% found once. Input material: T cells isolated from PBMCs. Source of these receptors: a human donor in good health. CDR3s include the opening cysteine and the closing phenylalanine or tryptophan. A D gene is named only where the DNA matches it firmly. The size field is filled for only some rows; it gives once, few, many or a size class.

j_call | d_call | clone_size | v_call | cdr3_nt | cdr3_aa
TRBJ2-7 | . | . | TRBV9 | TGTGCCAGCAGCGTAGGCTTTGCGGGGATACCGAATTTGGGGACCGGGGGTCCCTACGAGCAGTACTTC | CASSVGFAGIPNLGTGGPYEQYF
TRBJ2-7 | TRBD1 | . | TRBV11-2 | TGTGCCAGCAGCTTAGGGACAGGGGGGGAGCAGTACTTC | CASSLGTGGEQYF
TRBJ2-6 | TRBD1 | . | TRBV29-1 | TGCAGCGCCTATCAGGGGGCTGGGGCCAACGTCCTGACTTTC | CSAYQGAGANVLTF
TRBJ2-7 | TRBD2 | . | TRBV2 | TGTGCCAGCGGGAGGGCCTCAATCGTTTCCTACGAGCAGTACTTC | CASGRASIVSYEQYF
TRBJ1-2 | . | . | TRBV27 | TGTGCCAGCAGTTTAATTTCGGCGGGGAGAAACGGCGGCTACACCTTC | CASSLISAGRNGGYTF
TRBJ1-5 | TRBD1 | . | TRBV7-9 | TGTGCCAGCCGGGGACAGGGACGGGAGCCCCAGCATTTT | CASRGQGREPQHF
TRBJ2-1 | . | . | TRBV5-1 | TGCGCCAGCAGCTTGGAGCGAGAACTAGGACGTGAGCAGTTCTTC | CASSLERELGREQFF
TRBJ2-7 | . | . | TRBV30 | TGTGCCTGGAGTCGGGAATACGAGCAGTACTTC | CAWSREYEQYF
TRBJ2-7 | . | . | TRBV7-2 | TGTGCCAGCAGCTTAGCTCGAGGTTACGAGCAGTACTTC | CASSLARGYEQYF
TRBJ2-1 | TRBD1 | . | TRBV27 | TGTGCCAGCAGTTTTAACCAGGGGGTCTATGAGCAGTTCTTC | CASSFNQGVYEQFF
TRBJ1-1 | TRBD1 | few | TRBV5-1 | TGCGCCAGCAGCTCGGGACAGGGGGGCACTGAAGCTTTCTTT | CASSSGQGGTEAFF
TRBJ2-2 | . | few | TRBV7-7 | TGTGCTAGCAGCTTAGATAGCGGGAACACCGGGGAGCTGTTTTTT | CASSLDSGNTGELFF
TRBJ1-1 | . | . | TRBV27 | TGTGCCAGCCATGCGGGCACTGAAGCTTTCTTT | CASHAGTEAFF
TRBJ2-6 | . | . | TRBV30 | TGTGCCTGGAGTGTACTCGGTTTTGGGGCCAACGTCCTGACTTTC | CAWSVLGFGANVLTF
TRBJ1-1 | . | . | TRBV9 | TGTGCCAGCAGCGCCGTGTACGGGGGTGAAGCTTTCTTT | CASSAVYGGEAFF
TRBJ2-7 | . | . | TRBV27 | TGTGCCAGCAGTTTCGTGGACACCATCTCCTACGAGCAGTACTTC | CASSFVDTISYEQYF
TRBJ1-1 | TRBD1 | . | TRBV4-2 | TGTGCCAGCAGCCCGGGGCAGGGGGCTGTGAACACTGAAGCTTTCTTT | CASSPGQGAVNTEAFF
TRBJ1-3 | . | . | TRBV2 | TGTGCCAGCAGTCTCGACACAGAAAACACCATATATTTT | CASSLDTENTIYF
TRBJ2-2 | TRBD2 | . | TRBV10-3 | TGTGCCAGCGCAGAGAGACTAGCGGGTCCGAACACCGGGGAGCTGTTTTTT | CASAERLAGPNTGELFF
TRBJ2-7 | TRBD1 | . | TRBV5-5 | TGTGCCAGCAGCTCCCTTACAGGGGCTGGGAGTAGGTTC | CASSSLTGAGSRF
TRBJ2-7 | TRBD1 | . | TRBV27 | TGTGCCAGCAGTTTAGGACAGGTCCACGAGCAGTACTTC | CASSLGQVHEQYF
TRBJ2-4 | TRBD1 | . | TRBV5-4 | TGTGCCAGCAGCTCCGATTTGGGACAGGCTAGACCGAACTTC | CASSSDLGQARPNF
TRBJ2-7 | TRBD2 | . | TRBV6-5 | TGTGCCAGCAGAAATCTGGGAGGGACCGGCGAGCAGTACTTC | CASRNLGGTGEQYF
TRBJ2-2 | . | . | TRBV9 | TGTGCCAGCAGCGTAGCTTATCCAGGGGAGGGAACCGGGGAGCTGTTTTTT | CASSVAYPGEGTGELFF
TRBJ1-2 | . | . | TRBV6-5 | TGTGCCAGCAGACTCACAGGGAACTCCGCTAATGGCTACACCTTC | CASRLTGNSANGYTF
TRBJ2-2 | TRBD2 | few | TRBV7-8 | TGTGCCAGCAGCACCAGACTAGCGCCGAACACCGGGGAGCTGTTTTTT | CASSTRLAPNTGELFF
TRBJ1-1 | TRBD1 | . | TRBV6-5 | TGTGCCAGCAGTTACTCGAGGGACAGGGGGTATACTGAAGCTTTCTTT | CASSYSRDRGYTEAFF
TRBJ2-1 | TRBD2 | . | TRBV19 | TGTGCCAGTAGTATAGGATGGCGGGAGGGCCTTAACAATGAGCAGTTCTTC | CASSIGWREGLNNEQFF
TRBJ1-1 | . | few | TRBV7-9 | TGTGCCAGCAGCGAACGGACTGTTGGGGATTTCTTT | CASSERTVGDFF
TRBJ2-2 | . | . | TRBV2 | TGTGCCAGCAGTCTGGGAACAGGGAACACCGGGGAGCTGTTTTTT | CASSLGTGNTGELFF
TRBJ1-5 | TRBD1 | . | TRBV25-1 | TGTGCCAGCTCCCGGGACAGTCGTCGGCCCCAGCATTTT | CASSRDSRRPQHF
TRBJ1-4 | . | . | TRBV5-1 | TGCGCCAGCAGCAAGGGGGATCAAGACGAAAAACTGTTTTTT | CASSKGDQDEKLFF